Following are 30 T cell receptor beta chains from one sample sequenced in a study of CD8 T cells in Susac syndrome. RNA was extracted with the RNeasy kit, and a quantity of about 0.45 to 1 ug was reverse transcribed using random hexamers. MiXCR was run by TCRdb on the immunoSEQ multiplex PCR reads, yielding one entry per CDR3 protein. Counted here are 110,000 or so distinct CDR3 sequences, 85% to 95% occurring once; the ten biggest clones make up about 0.12%. The specimen sequenced was CD8+ T cells from PBMCs. The source of these receptors is a human donor in good health.

This clonotype was observed a single time. V usage is TRBV3-1 and J usage is TRBJ2-1, with D hard to call. The CDR3 sequence is 13 residues long. V was trimmed by 3 bases and J by 4 bases, leaving 7 bases between them. Germline CDR1 is LGHDT and CDR2 is YNNKEL (reference sequence). The CDR3 region has the DNA TGTGCCAGCAGCCATATCGCTTACAATGAGCAGTTCTTC. Its protein product is CASSHIAYNEQFF.

This clonotype was seen only once. The chain is built from TRBV24-1 and TRBJ1-5; D is undetermined. Trimming removed 0 bases at V and 7 bases at J, with 3 bases between. The CDR3 is made up of 12 amino acids. Germline V gene lookup returns CDR1 KGHDR and CDR2 SFDVKD. The CDR3 is CATSDLRQPQHF. Written as DNA, the CDR3 is TGTGCCACCAGTGATTTGCGACAGCCCCAGCATTTT.

The V gene is TRBV19, the J gene TRBJ2-1; 9 nucleotides match TRBD2. CDR3 length: 15 residues. The V gene end was trimmed by 4 bases and the J gene end by 6 bases; junction bases not matched to a gene: 7. Per the germline V gene, CDR1 is LNHDA and CDR2 is SQIVND (reference sequence). The CDR3: CASSRIAGDFNEQFF. CDR3 nucleotide sequence: TGTGCCAGTAGTAGGATAGCGGGAGACTTCAATGAGCAGTTCTTC. The full variable domain, in which reference TRBV19 and TRBJ2-1 provide the parts outside the CDR3, is DGGITQSPKYLFRKEGQNVTLSCEQNLNHDAMYWYRQDPGQGLRLIYYSQIVNDFQKGDIAEGYSVSREKKESFPLTVTSAQKNPTAFYLCASSRIAGDFNEQFFGPGTRLTVL.

This rearrangement joins TRBV6-4 to TRBJ2-6; D ambiguous. The germline CDR1 and CDR2 sequences are MRHNA and SNTAGT. This CDR3 contains 15 residues. Trimming took 0 bases from V and 0 from J, leaving 3 bases between them. The CDR3 DNA reads as TGTGCCAGCAGTGACTCCCCCTCTGGGGCCAACGTCCTGACTTTC. It codes for CASSDSPSGANVLTF.

The J gene is TRBJ2-2, the V gene TRBV20-1; perhaps TRBD2 as D (5 bases). The CDR3 runs to 13 residues. The V end was cut by 3 bases, the J end by 4 bases, with 9 bases between. Germline V gives CDR1 DFQATT, CDR2 SNEGSKA (reference sequence). CDR3 DNA: TGCAGTGCTAGCGGACTCTCCACCGGGGAGCTGTTTTTT. It codes for CSASGLSTGELFF.

Written as DNA, the CDR3 is TGCGCCAGCAGCTTCTATTGGGGGGAATCGAACACCGGGGAGCTGTTTTTT. Its translation: CASSFYWGESNTGELFF. V usage is TRBV5-1 and J usage is TRBJ2-2; possibly TRBD2 for D (6 bases). Per the germline V gene, CDR1 is SGHRS and CDR2 is YFSETQ. V was clipped by 2 bases and J by 0 bases, with 14 bases between them. The CDR3 has 17 amino acids.

The rearrangement uses TRBV7-2 and TRBJ1-2; a possible D gene is TRBD1 (6 bases). Trimming shortened V by 1 base and J by 8 bases, and 14 bases separated the two germline ends. CDR3 length: 14 residues. Per germline, CDR1 SGHTA and CDR2 FQGNSA. CDR3 in amino acids: CASSLGGTTGGYTF. As DNA, the CDR3 is TGTGCCAGCAGCTTAGGGGGGACAACGGGCGGCTACACCTTC.

V usage is TRBV20-1 and J usage is TRBJ2-7, with 9 bases that match TRBD2. This CDR3 is 14 amino acids long. Germline V gives CDR1 DFQATT, CDR2 SNEGSKA (reference sequence). The junction had 13 bases not matched to a gene; V was cut back by 6 bases and J by 7 bases. The CDR3 loop is CSAHSPSGMGEQYF. The CDR3 DNA sequence: TGCAGTGCCCATAGCCCTAGCGGGATGGGAGAGCAGTACTTC.

The chain recombines TRBV20-1 with TRBJ2-4; 15 bases line up with TRBD2. The V gene end was trimmed by 5 bases and the J gene end by 3 bases; junction bases not matched to a gene: 5. This CDR3 spans 16 amino acids. Germline V CDR1 and CDR2: DFQATT, SNEGSKA (reference sequence). CDR3: CSAGGLAGGGKNIQYF. The CDR3 DNA reads TGCAGTGCTGGGGGACTAGCGGGGGGCGGCAAAAACATTCAGTACTTC.

This clonotype came up once. J is TRBJ1-5 and V is TRBV7-2; no clear D. Trimming took off 5 bases at V and 3 bases at J, with 11 bases between the two ends. Germline values: CDR1 SGHTA, CDR2 FQGNSA. The CDR3 totals 14 residues. The DNA of the CDR3 is TGTGCCAGCAGCACTTCAAGTAACAATCAGCCCCAGCATTTT. It codes for CASSTSSNNQPQHF.

This rearrangement joins TRBV2 to TRBJ1-3; possible D gene TRBD1, 5 bases. Per the germline V gene, CDR1 is SNHLY and CDR2 is FYNNEI. Trimming removed 5 bases from V and 4 bases from J, with 12 bases in between. The length of the CDR3 is 14 residues. The CDR3 DNA reads TGTGCCAGCAGTAACACAGGCTCCGGAAACACCATATATTTT. It codes for CASSNTGSGNTIYF.

The chain recombines TRBV6-5 with TRBJ2-3; a weak D match, TRBD2 (6 bases). The V end lost 7 bases, the J end lost 5 bases, and 10 bases lay between the germline ends. Germline CDR1 is MNHEY and CDR2 is SVGAGI. The CDR3 consists of 12 residues. The CDR3 here is CASIGGEDTQYF. The CDR3 nucleotides read TGTGCCAGCATCGGAGGGGAAGATACGCAGTATTTT.

This chain uses TRBV6-6 with TRBJ2-2, with D tentatively TRBD2 (5 bases). Germline V CDR1 and CDR2: MNHNY, SVGAGI (reference sequence). V lost 5 bases, J lost 5 bases, and 15 bases lay in between. CDR3 length equals 15 residues. The CDR3, as DNA: TGTGCCAGCAGTGCCTACACGGGATATACCGGGGAGCTGTTTTTT. As protein: CASSAYTGYTGELFF.

The V gene is TRBV9, the J gene TRBJ1-2; TRBD1 agrees at 9 bases. The CDR3 spans 13 residues. Germline loops: CDR1 SGDLS, CDR2 YYNGEE. With V trimmed by 4 bases and J by 8 bases, 6 bases remained unmatched. The CDR3 protein is CASSRTGEEGYTF. CDR3 bases: TGTGCCAGCAGCCGGACAGGGGAAGAGGGCTACACCTTC. The full variable domain, its missing parts supplied by reference TRBV9 and TRBJ1-2, is DSGVTQTPKHLITATGQRVTLRCSPRSGDLSVYWYQQSLDQGLQFLIQYYNGEERAKGNILERFSAQQFPDLHSELNLSSLELGDSALYFCASSRTGEEGYTFGSGTRLTVV.

J is TRBJ1-2 and V is TRBV9; possibly TRBD1 for D (5 bases). The CDR3 totals 13 residues. The germline V gene encodes CDR1 SGDLS and CDR2 YYNGEE. The V gene lost 4 bases and the J gene lost 8 bases, with 15 bases spanning the gap. CDR3 loop: CASSLGGGEGYTF. The CDR3 coding sequence is TGTGCCAGCAGCCTCGGCGGGGGAGAGGGCTACACCTTC.

This clonotype was seen only once. The CDR3 nucleotides read TGTGCCAGTAGTATCGGGACAGGGAGCATGCGCTACACCTTC. Amino acid sequence: CASSIGTGSMRYTF. The V call is TRBV19, the J call TRBJ1-2; 9 positions agree with TRBD1. Trimming at V came to 3 bases and at J to 9 bases, leaving 8 bases not matched to a gene. Germline V lookup: CDR1 LNHDA, CDR2 SQIVND (reference sequence). This CDR3 region has 14 residues.

The chain is built from TRBV20-1 and TRBJ2-3, with 9 bases lining up with TRBD2. J was trimmed by 3 bases and V by 0 bases; bases with no gene match: 16. This CDR3 spans 19 amino acids. Germline CDR1 DFQATT, CDR2 SNEGSKA (reference sequence). This CDR3 reads CSARDLISGSTIRTDTQYF. The CDR3 DNA sequence: TGCAGTGCTAGAGATTTGATTAGCGGGAGTACGATTAGGACAGATACGCAGTATTTT.

The chain has TRBV27 and TRBJ2-1; 9 nucleotides agree with TRBD2. Germline assignment: CDR1 MNHEY and CDR2 SMNVEV (reference sequence). The length of the CDR3 is 12 residues. Losses at the gene ends were 6 bases for V and 9 bases for J; bases not matched to a gene: 3. CDR3 loop: CASSLSGSEQFF. As DNA, the CDR3 is TGTGCCAGCAGCCTTAGCGGGAGTGAGCAGTTCTTC.

The chain employs TRBV4-2 and TRBJ1-1; no firm D call. CDR3 length equals 16 residues. Germline loops: CDR1 LGHNA, CDR2 YNFKEQ. Between the trimmed V and J ends, which lost 1 base and 3 bases, there was a span of 15 bases. The CDR3 here is CASSQASSTLDTEAFF. The CDR3 coding sequence is TGTGCCAGCAGCCAAGCGTCGTCGACTTTGGACACTGAAGCTTTCTTT.

This clonotype was picked up a small number of times. V and J are TRBV5-6 and TRBJ1-5; no clear D. The CDR3 has 15 residues. Per germline, CDR1 SGHDT and CDR2 YYEEEE. V was cut by 4 bases and J by 0 bases, with 11 bases left in between. The CDR3 sequence is CASSPGWGSNQPQHF. The CDR3 DNA reads as TGTGCCAGCAGCCCGGGCTGGGGTAGCAATCAGCCCCAGCATTTT.

The chain employs TRBV2 and TRBJ2-2; D gene unclear. Germline CDR1 SNHLY, CDR2 FYNNEI. Trimming took 6 bases from V and 2 from J, leaving 7 bases between them. The CDR3 sequence is 13 residues long. The CDR3 DNA reads as TGTGCCAGCAGCGTTCCCAACACCGGGGAGCTGTTTTTT. This sequence encodes CASSVPNTGELFF. Full variable domain (missing parts from reference TRBV2 and TRBJ2-2): EPEVTQTPSHQVTQMGQEVILRCVPISNHLYFYWYRQILGQKVEFLVSFYNNEISEKSEIFDDQFSVERPDGSNFTLKIRSTKLEDSAMYFCASSVPNTGELFFGEGSRLTVL.

This chain links TRBV20-1 with TRBJ1-1, with TRBD1 as a possible D gene (5 bases). The CDR3 sequence is 14 residues long. V lost 3 bases and J lost 1, with 12 bases in between. CDR1 is DFQATT, CDR2 SNEGSKA, per germline (reference sequence). The CDR3, as DNA: TGCAGTGCTAGTGGAGGCAGGGCGAACACTGAAGCTTTCTTT. Protein sequence: CSASGGRANTEAFF.

The chain uses TRBV6-2 or TRBV6-3 and TRBJ2-7; possibly TRBD1 or TRBD2 for D (5 bases each). The CDR3 totals 12 residues. V lost 8 bases and J 0 bases, leaving 8 bases between the germline ends. Germline loops: CDR1 MNHEY, CDR2 SVGEGT. The CDR3, as DNA: TGTGCCAGCGGGACCAGCTCCTACGAGCAGTACTTC. This sequence encodes CASGTSSYEQYF.

CDR3 amino acids: CASSQEGQIFYNEQFF. The CDR3 nucleotides are TGTGCCAGCAGCCAAGAGGGGCAGATCTTCTACAATGAGCAGTTCTTC. This chain joins TRBV3-1 and TRBJ2-1; tentative D call: TRBD1 (5 bases). There are 16 residues in the CDR3. V dropped 0 bases and J dropped 3 bases, with 12 bases sitting between them. Germline V gene sequence: CDR1 LGHDT, CDR2 YNNKEL (reference sequence).

The rearrangement links TRBV28 to TRBJ1-2; 8 bases map to TRBD1. Germline loops: CDR1 MDHEN, CDR2 SYDVKM. The CDR3 runs 12 residues. Trimming took 6 bases from V and 8 from J; bases not matched to a gene: 5. The DNA of the CDR3 is TGTGCCAGCAGGGACAGGGCGGGGGGCTACACCTTC. Translated, it gives CASRDRAGGYTF.

The chain couples TRBV29-1 to TRBJ2-7; D gene ambiguous. CDR3 length: 14 residues. V was clipped by 4 bases and J by 4 bases, with 17 bases between them. Germline-derived CDR1 and CDR2 are SQVTM and ANQGSEA. Here the CDR3 DNA reads TGCAGCGTTGTATTATACACTTCCTCTTACGAGCAGTACTTC. Its translation is CSVVLYTSSYEQYF.

This clonotype has only one observation. The chain uses TRBV7-2 and TRBJ2-7; perhaps TRBD1 as D (5 bases). The germline V gene encodes CDR1 SGHTA and CDR2 FQGNSA. This CDR3 region has 14 residues. With 5 bases removed from V and 0 bases from J, the gap between germline ends came to 11 bases. CDR3 DNA sequence: TGTGCCAGCAGCACCAGACAGAGCTCCTACGAGCAGTACTTC. Its translation is CASSTRQSSYEQYF.

This chain uses TRBV20-1 with TRBJ2-4; no definite D call. The length of the CDR3 is 14 residues. V was trimmed by 5 bases and J by 0 bases, leaving 11 bases between them. Germline CDR1 DFQATT, CDR2 SNEGSKA (reference sequence). The CDR3 region is CSARAPSAKNIQYF. CDR3 nucleotides: TGCAGTGCTCGAGCTCCCTCAGCCAAAAACATTCAGTACTTC.

This chain connects TRBV10-3 to TRBJ2-2; D could derive from TRBD1 or TRBD2 (5 bases each). Germline CDR1 ENHRY, CDR2 SYGVKD. The CDR3 runs to 15 residues. V lost 3 bases and J 5 bases, leaving 13 bases between the germline ends. The CDR3 loop is CAISDGAKGTGELFF. The CDR3 DNA follows: TGTGCCATCAGTGACGGGGCCAAGGGAACCGGGGAGCTGTTTTTT.

The rearrangement joins TRBV28 to TRBJ1-2; TRBD1 matches at 7 bases. This CDR3 is built from 15 residues. The V segment lost 5 bases and the J segment 4 bases; nucleotides outside the gene matches: 10. Germline values: CDR1 MDHEN, CDR2 SYDVKM. The CDR3 DNA sequence: TGTGCCAGCAGTCGATGGGGACAGTACAGCTATGGCTACACCTTC. Protein product: CASSRWGQYSYGYTF.